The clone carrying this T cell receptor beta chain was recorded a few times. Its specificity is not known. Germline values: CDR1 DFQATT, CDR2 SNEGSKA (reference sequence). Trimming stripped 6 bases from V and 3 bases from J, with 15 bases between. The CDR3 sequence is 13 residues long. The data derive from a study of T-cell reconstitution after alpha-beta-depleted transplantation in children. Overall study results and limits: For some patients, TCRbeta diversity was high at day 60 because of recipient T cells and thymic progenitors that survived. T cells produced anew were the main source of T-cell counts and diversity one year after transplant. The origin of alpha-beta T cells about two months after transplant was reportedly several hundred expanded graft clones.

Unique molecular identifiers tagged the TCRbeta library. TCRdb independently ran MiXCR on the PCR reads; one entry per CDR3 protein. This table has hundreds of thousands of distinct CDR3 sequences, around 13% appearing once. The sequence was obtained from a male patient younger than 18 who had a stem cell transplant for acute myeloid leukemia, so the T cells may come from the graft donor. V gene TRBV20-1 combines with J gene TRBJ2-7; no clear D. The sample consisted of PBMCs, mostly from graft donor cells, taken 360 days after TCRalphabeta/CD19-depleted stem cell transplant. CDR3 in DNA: TGCAGTGCCGAAACGTCCGGGTTCTACGAGCAGTACTTC. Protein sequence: CSAETSGFYEQYF.